These T cell receptor beta chains were read from a single sample in a study of T cell responses to AZD1222 COVID-19 vaccine. Sequencing used immunoSEQ multiplex PCR; TCRdb keeps in-frame clones, though not all of them. The sample has over 100,000 clones; over 90% are singletons. The sample in question was peripheral blood, obtained on day 0 of AZD1222 vaccination. The source of these receptors is an adult in good health. The CDR3 runs from the conserved cysteine through the conserved F or W. A D gene is named only where the DNA matches it firmly. Part of the rows lack a size; the others show once, few, many or a class for expanded clones.

d_call j_call v_call clone_size cdr3_aa cdr3_nt
NA TRBJ2-7 TRBV29-1 NA CSVEDGRNEQYF TGCAGCGTTGAAGATGGTCGTAACGAGCAGTACTTC
NA TRBJ1-6 TRBV18 NA CASSPLPNSPLHF TGTGCCAGCTCACCACTCCCTAATTCACCCCTCCACTTT
TRBD2 TRBJ2-7 TRBV7-2 NA CASSYGDAGDSIKQYF TGTGCCAGCAGCTATGGTGATGCGGGAGATTCCATAAAGCAGTACTTC
TRBD1 TRBJ1-1 TRBV29-1 NA CSASTGADTEAFF TGCAGCGCCTCGACAGGGGCGGACACTGAAGCTTTCTTT
TRBD2 TRBJ2-7 TRBV11-2 NA CASSFPREGRYEQYF TGTGCCAGCAGCTTCCCGCGGGAGGGCAGGTACGAGCAGTACTTC
NA TRBJ2-7 TRBV4-1 NA CASSQQLAYEQYF TGCGCCAGCAGCCAACAGCTCGCCTACGAGCAGTACTTC
NA TRBJ2-2 TRBV29-1 NA CSVEWQGSTGELFF TGCAGCGTTGAATGGCAGGGTTCCACCGGGGAGCTGTTTTTT
NA TRBJ2-3 TRBV6-4 few CASSLGPQDTQYF TGTGCCAGCAGTCTAGGACCTCAGGATACGCAGTATTTT
TRBD1 TRBJ1-5 TRBV2 NA CASSGSGGGGNQPQHF TGTGCCAGCAGTGGGTCAGGGGGGGGTGGCAATCAGCCCCAGCATTTT
TRBD2 TRBJ2-3 TRBV5-4 NA CASSLSGGPTDTQYF TGTGCCAGCAGCTTGTCGGGAGGGCCCACAGATACGCAGTATTTT
TRBD1 TRBJ1-2 TRBV30 NA CAWSTGTGSGYTF TGTGCCTGGAGTACCGGGACAGGGAGTGGCTACACCTTC
NA TRBJ2-6 TRBV18 NA CASSPRWQGNTGANVLTF TGTGCCAGCTCACCAAGATGGCAGGGGAATACTGGGGCCAACGTCCTGACTTTC
TRBD1 TRBJ1-1 TRBV6-5 NA CASNPTGKNTEAFF TGTGCCAGCAACCCGACAGGGAAGAACACTGAAGCTTTCTTT
NA TRBJ2-1 TRBV12-5 NA CASGYGGTSHNEQFF TGTGCTAGTGGTTACGGCGGGACGAGCCACAATGAGCAGTTCTTC
NA TRBJ1-1 TRBV2 NA CASSDGLGAFF TGTGCCAGCAGTGACGGCCTAGGAGCTTTCTTT
TRBD2 TRBJ2-7 TRBV4-2 few CASSQVAGSYEQYF TGTGCCAGCAGCCAAGTAGCGGGTTCCTACGAGCAGTACTTC
TRBD1 TRBJ1-3 TRBV10-3 NA CAISQTGQGNTIYF TGTGCCATCAGCCAGACAGGGCAAGGAAACACCATATATTTT
TRBD1 TRBJ1-4 TRBV3-1/TRBV3-2 NA CASSQAQGAREKLFF TGTGCCAGCAGCCAAGCCCAGGGGGCCCGTGAAAAACTGTTTTTT
NA TRBJ1-5 TRBV2 NA CASRGLDQTSRQPQHF TGTGCCAGCAGGGGTCTCGACCAGACGAGCAGACAGCCCCAGCATTTT
TRBD2 TRBJ2-7 TRBV18 NA CASSRTSGTYEQYF TGTGCCAGCTCACGGACTAGCGGAACCTACGAGCAGTACTTC
NA TRBJ1-1 TRBV18 medium-sized CASSLSAADTEAFF TGTGCCAGCTCACTATCGGCTGCGGACACTGAAGCTTTCTTT
NA TRBJ1-3 TRBV6-2/TRBV6-3 NA CASSFVQGHTIYF TGTGCCAGCAGTTTCGTACAGGGACACACCATATATTTT
NA TRBJ1-2 TRBV20-1 NA CSAADNYGYTF TGCAGTGCCGCGGATAACTATGGCTACACCTTC
TRBD2 TRBJ2-2 TRBV7-2 NA CASSLLPSGTGELFF TGTGCCAGCAGCCTTTTACCTAGCGGTACCGGGGAGCTGTTTTTT
NA TRBJ2-7 TRBV27 once CASSSGGGSINEQYF TGTGCCAGCAGTTCCGGAGGGGGGAGTATCAACGAGCAGTACTTC
NA TRBJ1-1 TRBV6-2/TRBV6-3 once CASSYLQGEAFF TGTGCCAGCAGTTACCTTCAGGGGGAAGCTTTCTTT
NA TRBJ1-1 TRBV5-1 NA CASSPAGSPKAFF TGCGCCAGCAGTCCGGCGGGGTCCCCAAAGGCTTTCTTT
NA TRBJ1-2 TRBV27 NA CASSGTPYFYGYTF TGTGCCAGCAGCGGGACACCTTATTTCTATGGCTACACCTTC
TRBD2 TRBJ2-3 TRBV5-4 NA CASSLSFRTSGLRGADTQYF TGTGCCAGCAGCTTGTCCTTTCGGACTAGCGGACTCCGGGGGGCAGATACGCAGTATTTT
NA TRBJ2-1 TRBV7-7 NA CASSPGPQNEQFF TGTGCTAGCAGTCCGGGCCCTCAGAATGAGCAGTTCTTC
NA TRBJ1-6 TRBV7-9 NA CASSPQGIDSPLHF TGTGCCAGCAGCCCCCAAGGGATAGATTCACCCCTCCACTTT
NA TRBJ1-5 TRBV27 NA CASSSFNQPQHF TGTGCCAGCAGTTCTTTCAATCAGCCCCAGCATTTT
TRBD2 TRBJ2-1 TRBV6-4 NA CASSDGLAGEQFF TGTGCCAGCAGTGACGGGCTAGCGGGTGAGCAGTTCTTC
TRBD1 TRBJ2-1 TRBV29-1 NA CSGGTGTGEQFF TGCAGCGGAGGGACAGGGACCGGTGAGCAGTTCTTC
NA TRBJ2-5 TRBV24-1 NA CATSDPDYGAETQYF TGTGCCACCAGTGATCCCGATTATGGGGCAGAGACCCAGTACTTC
NA TRBJ1-1 TRBV28 once CASSRSDMAETEAFF TGTGCCAGCAGTCGGAGTGATATGGCCGAGACTGAAGCTTTCTTT
NA TRBJ2-7 TRBV21-1 NA CASSKEGGMNSYEQYF TGTGCCAGCAGCAAAGAGGGGGGGATGAATTCCTACGAGCAGTACTTC
NA TRBJ1-1 TRBV6-2/TRBV6-3 NA CASSYRSSSKSEAFF TGTGCCAGCAGTTATAGGAGTTCGAGTAAATCTGAAGCTTTCTTT
NA TRBJ2-4 TRBV24-1 NA CATSEAGTAKNIQYF TGTGCCACCAGTGAGGCCGGGACAGCCAAAAACATTCAGTACTTC
NA TRBJ1-2 TRBV7-2 NA CASSLIAMFYGYTF TGTGCCAGCAGCTTAATCGCCATGTTCTATGGCTACACCTTC
TRBD1 TRBJ1-1 TRBV5-4 NA CASSSTGFEAFF TGTGCCAGCAGCTCGACAGGGTTTGAAGCTTTCTTT
NA TRBJ1-4 TRBV10-1 NA CARRGGSYEKLFF TGCGCCAGAAGGGGGGGTTCGTATGAAAAACTGTTTTTT
NA TRBJ1-2 TRBV4-1 NA CASSQDQRGFYGYTF TGCGCCAGCAGCCAAGATCAAAGAGGGTTCTATGGCTACACCTTC
NA TRBJ1-1 TRBV27 NA CASSFRAGGTEAFF TGTGCCAGCAGTTTTAGGGCTGGGGGCACTGAAGCTTTCTTT
NA TRBJ2-7 TRBV27 once CASSLGGLYEQYF TGTGCCAGCAGTTTGGGGGGGCTCTACGAGCAGTACTTC
NA TRBJ2-1 TRBV4-1 NA CASSHLSRVRGDEQFF TGCGCCAGCAGCCATTTATCCCGGGTAAGGGGCGATGAGCAGTTCTTC
TRBD2 TRBJ2-3 TRBV7-2 NA CASSALAGQFTDTQYF TGTGCCAGCAGCGCGCTAGCGGGACAATTCACAGATACGCAGTATTTT
TRBD1 TRBJ2-1 TRBV6-5 NA CASSRQGKNNEQFF TGTGCCAGCAGTCGACAGGGGAAGAACAATGAGCAGTTCTTC
TRBD1 TRBJ2-7 TRBV18 NA CASSPRQGISYEQYF TGTGCCAGCTCACCACGACAGGGTATCTCCTACGAGCAGTACTTC
NA TRBJ1-6 TRBV5-1 NA CASSLGPGEAPLHF TGCGCCAGCAGCTTAGGACCAGGAGAGGCACCCCTCCACTTT
TRBD1 TRBJ1-4 TRBV27 NA CASSLSRQGGEKLFF TGTGCCAGCAGTTTATCGAGACAGGGTGGTGAAAAACTGTTTTTT
TRBD2 TRBJ2-7 TRBV29-1 NA CSVDREGSYEQYF TGCAGCGTTGACCGGGAGGGGTCCTACGAGCAGTACTTC